This TCR beta chain originates from a study of T cell repertoires in cytomegalovirus infection. Points from the study as a whole: Dominating the ex vivo response were HLA-C-restricted CMV-specific TCR beta clonotypes.

TCRdb re-called the reads with MiXCR, one entry per CDR3 protein. The sample comprises approximately 910,000 distinct CDR3 sequences, less than 35% of which are singletons, and about 14% rests with the top ten. In the case of this clonotype: What it binds is unknown. This may be a read error, as it is one base from a much larger clone.

The sequence came from a human donor in good health (CMV status not recorded). Some clones in this sample may be carry-over from other donors' samples. Sequences were derived from cultured CD8+ T cells from PBMCs, sampled from culture after CMV antigen stimulation.

DNA of the CDR3: TGTGCCAGCAGCTTAGGAGGGGACAGGGGAGGCGGCTACACCTTC. Protein: CASSLGGDRGGGYTF. The chain has TRBV7-2 and TRBJ1-2; 10 bases fit TRBD1. Trimming at V came to 1 base and at J to 8 bases, leaving 7 bases not matched to a gene. The CDR3 is 15 residues long. Looked up from germline, CDR1 is SGHTA and CDR2 is FQGNSA.